Listed below are T cell receptor beta chains from one sample, sequenced in a study of naive and memory T cell subsets. One entry per CDR3 protein results from TCRdb running MiXCR on the UMI-ligation and nested PCR reads. Among about 150,000 distinct CDR3 sequences listed, 20% to 25% were seen once. Sequences were obtained from naive CD4+ T cells from blood. These receptors were taken from a human donor in good health. The CDR3 runs from the conserved cysteine through the conserved F or W. D genes are given only for firm matches. Rows give clone size only sometimes, using once, few, many, or a class for an expanded clone.

d_call: .
v_call: TRBV10-3
j_call: TRBJ1-4
clone_size: .
cdr3_aa: CAISPGVTNEKLFF
cdr3_nt: TGTGCCATCAGCCCGGGGGTAACTAATGAAAAACTGTTTTTT

d_call: TRBD2
v_call: TRBV19
j_call: TRBJ2-1
clone_size: many
cdr3_aa: CASSALAGGPGEQFF
cdr3_nt: TGTGCCAGTAGTGCACTAGCGGGAGGGCCCGGGGAGCAGTTCTTC

d_call: .
v_call: TRBV29-1
j_call: TRBJ2-1
clone_size: many
cdr3_aa: CSVQADFYNEQFF
cdr3_nt: TGCAGCGTTCAGGCAGACTTCTACAATGAGCAGTTCTTC

d_call: .
v_call: TRBV10-3
j_call: TRBJ1-2
clone_size: .
cdr3_aa: CAISALTAGYTF
cdr3_nt: TGTGCCATCAGTGCTCTGACGGCCGGCTACACCTTC

d_call: .
v_call: TRBV9
j_call: TRBJ2-4
clone_size: many
cdr3_aa: CASSVRAREGIQYF
cdr3_nt: TGTGCCAGCAGCGTCCGGGCCAGAGAAGGCATTCAGTACTTC

d_call: TRBD1
v_call: TRBV20-1
j_call: TRBJ1-2
clone_size: .
cdr3_aa: CSARRPSGTAYGYTF
cdr3_nt: TGCAGTGCTAGGCGTCCTAGTGGGACAGCCTATGGCTACACCTTC

d_call: .
v_call: TRBV19
j_call: TRBJ2-5
clone_size: .
cdr3_aa: CASSGGETQYF
cdr3_nt: TGTGCCAGTAGTGGTGGGGAGACCCAGTACTTC

d_call: TRBD1
v_call: TRBV27
j_call: TRBJ2-6
clone_size: few
cdr3_aa: CASSLRTGTGANVLTF
cdr3_nt: TGTGCCAGCAGTTTACGGACAGGGACTGGGGCCAACGTCCTGACTTTC

d_call: .
v_call: TRBV24-1
j_call: TRBJ2-1
clone_size: few
cdr3_aa: CATSGEPGHNHNEQFF
cdr3_nt: TGTGCCACCAGTGGTGAACCGGGACATAACCACAATGAGCAGTTCTTC

d_call: TRBD2
v_call: TRBV12-3/TRBV12-4
j_call: TRBJ2-7
clone_size: .
cdr3_aa: CASSLRASGMYEQYF
cdr3_nt: TGTGCCAGCAGTTTACGTGCTAGCGGGATGTACGAGCAGTACTTC

d_call: TRBD2
v_call: TRBV7-3
j_call: TRBJ2-3
clone_size: few
cdr3_aa: CASRPKGGGGRMADTQYF
cdr3_nt: TGTGCCAGCAGGCCAAAGGGTGGAGGCGGGAGAATGGCAGATACGCAGTATTTT

d_call: .
v_call: TRBV6-2/TRBV6-3
j_call: TRBJ1-1
clone_size: .
cdr3_aa: CASSPTKLGEAFF
cdr3_nt: TGTGCCAGCAGTCCGACCAAACTGGGGGAAGCTTTCTTT

d_call: .
v_call: TRBV7-2
j_call: TRBJ2-3
clone_size: .
cdr3_aa: CASSRGPLDTDTQYF
cdr3_nt: TGTGCCAGCAGCCGAGGACCCCTCGACACAGATACGCAGTATTTT

d_call: TRBD2
v_call: TRBV18
j_call: TRBJ2-7
clone_size: few
cdr3_aa: CASSQDPVAGRSYEQYF
cdr3_nt: TGTGCCAGCTCACAAGACCCTGTAGCGGGGCGCTCCTACGAGCAGTACTTC

d_call: .
v_call: TRBV30
j_call: TRBJ2-3
clone_size: few
cdr3_aa: CAWKREVSDTQYF
cdr3_nt: TGTGCCTGGAAAAGGGAGGTTTCAGATACGCAGTATTTT

d_call: .
v_call: TRBV6-1
j_call: TRBJ2-7
clone_size: few
cdr3_aa: CASRGVSHEQYF
cdr3_nt: TGTGCCAGCAGAGGAGTTTCTCACGAGCAGTACTTC

d_call: .
v_call: TRBV6-5
j_call: TRBJ2-5
clone_size: few
cdr3_aa: CASINLRGSTTETQYF
cdr3_nt: TGTGCCAGCATTAATCTCCGCGGGTCGACCACGGAGACCCAGTACTTC

d_call: TRBD2
v_call: TRBV20-1
j_call: TRBJ2-5
clone_size: many
cdr3_aa: CSASGRGETQYF
cdr3_nt: TGCAGTGCTAGCGGGAGGGGAGAGACCCAGTACTTC

d_call: .
v_call: TRBV18
j_call: TRBJ2-1
clone_size: .
cdr3_aa: CASSPMTQGMRQFF
cdr3_nt: TGTGCCAGCTCACCAATGACACAGGGCATGAGGCAGTTCTTC

d_call: TRBD1
v_call: TRBV11-2
j_call: TRBJ2-3
clone_size: .
cdr3_aa: CASSSDRVADTQYF
cdr3_nt: TGTGCCAGCAGCTCTGACAGGGTTGCAGATACGCAGTATTTT

d_call: TRBD1
v_call: TRBV28
j_call: TRBJ1-3
clone_size: .
cdr3_aa: CASSLDRASGDTIYF
cdr3_nt: TGTGCCAGCAGTTTAGACAGGGCTTCCGGAGACACCATATATTTT

d_call: TRBD1
v_call: TRBV9
j_call: TRBJ2-7
clone_size: .
cdr3_aa: CASAGGVGVYEQYF
cdr3_nt: TGTGCCAGCGCAGGGGGCGTAGGGGTCTACGAGCAGTACTTC

d_call: .
v_call: TRBV30
j_call: TRBJ2-1
clone_size: many
cdr3_aa: CAWSVRPGKDLNEQFF
cdr3_nt: TGTGCCTGGAGTGTTAGGCCAGGGAAAGACCTCAATGAGCAGTTCTTC

d_call: TRBD2
v_call: TRBV9
j_call: TRBJ2-1
clone_size: .
cdr3_aa: CASSVAGGDYNEQFF
cdr3_nt: TGTGCCAGCAGCGTAGCGGGAGGGGACTACAATGAGCAGTTCTTC

d_call: .
v_call: TRBV12-3/TRBV12-4
j_call: TRBJ1-2
clone_size: .
cdr3_aa: CASSTNPTRGYTF
cdr3_nt: TGTGCCAGCAGTACTAATCCAACACGTGGCTACACCTTC

d_call: .
v_call: TRBV5-5
j_call: TRBJ1-3
clone_size: once
cdr3_aa: CASSFSLRRESGNTIYF
cdr3_nt: TGTGCCAGCAGCTTTAGTTTACGGCGAGAGTCTGGAAACACCATATATTTT

d_call: .
v_call: TRBV19
j_call: TRBJ1-5
clone_size: few
cdr3_aa: CASNIGQRDQPQHF
cdr3_nt: TGTGCCAGTAATATCGGACAGCGTGACCAGCCCCAGCATTTT

d_call: TRBD2
v_call: TRBV10-3
j_call: TRBJ2-1
clone_size: .
cdr3_aa: CAISDPRGGAAVEQFF
cdr3_nt: TGTGCCATCAGTGACCCCCGGGGGGGGGCGGCGGTTGAGCAGTTCTTC

d_call: TRBD2
v_call: TRBV5-6
j_call: TRBJ2-3
clone_size: .
cdr3_aa: CASRWTSGSPDTQYF
cdr3_nt: TGTGCCAGCAGGTGGACTAGCGGGAGCCCAGATACGCAGTATTTT

d_call: .
v_call: TRBV29-1
j_call: TRBJ1-5
clone_size: .
cdr3_aa: CSVEQGTNQPQHF
cdr3_nt: TGCAGCGTTGAACAGGGAACTAATCAGCCCCAGCATTTT

d_call: .
v_call: TRBV4-3
j_call: TRBJ1-1
clone_size: many
cdr3_aa: CASSQDGGTEAFF
cdr3_nt: TGCGCCAGCAGCCAAGATGGGGGAACTGAAGCTTTCTTT

d_call: TRBD2
v_call: TRBV6-5
j_call: TRBJ2-5
clone_size: few
cdr3_aa: CASSSSRGGQETQYF
cdr3_nt: TGTGCCAGCAGTTCCTCCCGGGGAGGGCAAGAGACCCAGTACTTC

d_call: .
v_call: TRBV6-2/TRBV6-3
j_call: TRBJ1-5
clone_size: .
cdr3_aa: CASSYIGRGSNQPQHF
cdr3_nt: TGTGCCAGCAGTTACATAGGACGGGGGAGCAATCAGCCCCAGCATTTT

d_call: TRBD2
v_call: TRBV9
j_call: TRBJ2-2
clone_size: .
cdr3_aa: CASSVELAGGPTGELFF
cdr3_nt: TGTGCCAGCAGCGTAGAACTAGCGGGAGGGCCGACCGGGGAGCTGTTTTTT

d_call: .
v_call: TRBV7-2
j_call: TRBJ2-7
clone_size: few
cdr3_aa: CASSSDPFLGEQYF
cdr3_nt: TGTGCCAGCAGCTCGGACCCTTTCCTCGGCGAGCAGTACTTC

d_call: TRBD2
v_call: TRBV27
j_call: TRBJ2-7
clone_size: .
cdr3_aa: CASSLLAGVEVQYF
cdr3_nt: TGTGCCAGCAGTTTACTAGCGGGGGTTGAGGTGCAGTACTTC

d_call: .
v_call: TRBV10-2
j_call: TRBJ2-3
clone_size: few
cdr3_aa: CASSEPQGGRDSTDTQYF
cdr3_nt: TGCGCCAGCAGTGAGCCCCAGGGGGGCCGGGACAGCACAGATACGCAGTATTTT

d_call: .
v_call: TRBV24-1
j_call: TRBJ2-1
clone_size: few
cdr3_aa: CATSGRQDTYNEQFF
cdr3_nt: TGTGCCACCAGTGGGCGACAGGACACTTACAATGAGCAGTTCTTC

d_call: .
v_call: TRBV6-2/TRBV6-3
j_call: TRBJ2-7
clone_size: few
cdr3_aa: CASSLLNYEQYF
cdr3_nt: TGTGCCAGCAGCCTACTAAACTACGAGCAGTACTTC

d_call: .
v_call: TRBV28
j_call: TRBJ2-2
clone_size: few
cdr3_aa: CASSIQLYTGELFF
cdr3_nt: TGTGCCAGCAGCATTCAGTTATACACCGGGGAGCTGTTTTTT

d_call: .
v_call: TRBV6-5
j_call: TRBJ1-1
clone_size: few
cdr3_aa: CASSGRETTEAFF
cdr3_nt: TGTGCCAGCAGTGGCAGGGAGACCACTGAAGCTTTCTTT

d_call: TRBD1
v_call: TRBV19
j_call: TRBJ2-2
clone_size: many
cdr3_aa: CASSPPGTGRRTGELFF
cdr3_nt: TGTGCCAGTAGTCCCCCCGGGACAGGGCGGCGCACCGGGGAGCTGTTTTTT

d_call: .
v_call: TRBV4-1
j_call: TRBJ2-4
clone_size: .
cdr3_aa: CASSQGDSRAKNIQYF
cdr3_nt: TGCGCCAGCAGCCAAGGCGACAGTCGAGCCAAAAACATTCAGTACTTC

d_call: TRBD1
v_call: TRBV6-1
j_call: TRBJ1-1
clone_size: .
cdr3_aa: CASSQQGAGTEAFF
cdr3_nt: TGTGCCAGCAGTCAACAGGGGGCTGGAACTGAAGCTTTCTTT

d_call: .
v_call: TRBV28
j_call: TRBJ1-6
clone_size: .
cdr3_aa: CASSLFPNSPLHF
cdr3_nt: TGTGCCAGCAGTTTATTTCCCAATTCACCCCTCCACTTT

d_call: .
v_call: TRBV28
j_call: TRBJ2-2
clone_size: .
cdr3_aa: CASSQSGPGGGELFF
cdr3_nt: TGTGCCAGCAGTCAATCGGGACCTGGTGGCGGGGAGCTGTTTTTT

d_call: .
v_call: TRBV29-1
j_call: TRBJ2-1
clone_size: many
cdr3_aa: CSVEWAGQSHPSSYNEQFF
cdr3_nt: TGCAGCGTTGAATGGGCGGGACAGTCCCATCCAAGCTCCTACAATGAGCAGTTCTTC

d_call: TRBD2
v_call: TRBV19
j_call: TRBJ2-1
clone_size: many
cdr3_aa: CASSSGSSYNEQFF
cdr3_nt: TGTGCCAGTAGTAGCGGGAGCTCCTACAATGAGCAGTTCTTC

d_call: .
v_call: TRBV7-6
j_call: TRBJ2-7
clone_size: .
cdr3_aa: CASSLGHRNYEQYF
cdr3_nt: TGTGCCAGCAGCTTAGGACACCGAAACTACGAGCAGTACTTC

d_call: TRBD2
v_call: TRBV20-1
j_call: TRBJ2-1
clone_size: few
cdr3_aa: CSASRDYWFF
cdr3_nt: TGCAGTGCTAGTCGGGACTATTGGTTCTTC

d_call: .
v_call: TRBV5-1
j_call: TRBJ2-5
clone_size: few
cdr3_aa: CASSLDVGRQETQYF
cdr3_nt: TGCGCCAGCAGCTTGGATGTCGGCCGCCAAGAGACCCAGTACTTC

d_call: TRBD2
v_call: TRBV6-1
j_call: TRBJ2-3
clone_size: .
cdr3_aa: CASSVVAGPTDTQYF
cdr3_nt: TGTGCCAGCAGTGTAGTAGCGGGGCCCACAGATACGCAGTATTTT

d_call: .
v_call: TRBV20-1
j_call: TRBJ2-1
clone_size: few
cdr3_aa: CSAKYTGRSTYNEQFF
cdr3_nt: TGCAGTGCTAAATACACTGGACGGAGTACCTACAATGAGCAGTTCTTC

d_call: .
v_call: TRBV6-5
j_call: TRBJ1-3
clone_size: .
cdr3_aa: CASSYSGISGNTIYF
cdr3_nt: TGTGCCAGCAGTTACTCGGGGATCTCTGGAAACACCATATATTTT

d_call: TRBD1
v_call: TRBV7-2
j_call: TRBJ2-3
clone_size: many
cdr3_aa: CASSPGTATDTQYF
cdr3_nt: TGTGCCAGCAGCCCCGGGACAGCCACAGATACGCAGTATTTT

d_call: .
v_call: TRBV27
j_call: TRBJ1-5
clone_size: many
cdr3_aa: CASTPRGEGHQPQHF
cdr3_nt: TGTGCCAGCACCCCCAGGGGTGAAGGACATCAGCCCCAGCATTTT

d_call: .
v_call: TRBV7-3
j_call: TRBJ1-1
clone_size: few
cdr3_aa: CASSAGGKREAFF
cdr3_nt: TGTGCCAGCAGCGCCGGTGGGAAACGGGAAGCTTTCTTT

d_call: TRBD2
v_call: TRBV6-5
j_call: TRBJ2-1
clone_size: .
cdr3_aa: CASALAGEATEQFF
cdr3_nt: TGTGCCAGCGCACTAGCGGGAGAAGCGACTGAGCAGTTCTTC